This T cell receptor beta chain was retrieved from a study of technical replicates of blood from a handful of donors. Generated by immunoSEQ multiplex PCR, the TCRdb table keeps only in-frame clones and is missing some. Seen here are approximately 81,000 clones, approximately 75% observed once, and the top ten hold around 3.9%. Germline V CDR1 and CDR2: MNHEY, SMNVEV (reference sequence). V lost 5 bases and J 0 bases, leaving 13 bases between the germline ends. This CDR3 is built from 15 residues. This TCR came from a human donor in good health. Some clones in this sample may be carry-over from other donors' samples. The chain is built from TRBV27 and TRBJ2-5; D perhaps matches TRBD1 (6 bases). The sequencing sample was made of PBMCs. DNA of the CDR3: TGTGCCAGCAGTCCGGACAGACTGCACCAAGAGACCCAGTACTTC. The encoded protein is CASSPDRLHQETQYF.